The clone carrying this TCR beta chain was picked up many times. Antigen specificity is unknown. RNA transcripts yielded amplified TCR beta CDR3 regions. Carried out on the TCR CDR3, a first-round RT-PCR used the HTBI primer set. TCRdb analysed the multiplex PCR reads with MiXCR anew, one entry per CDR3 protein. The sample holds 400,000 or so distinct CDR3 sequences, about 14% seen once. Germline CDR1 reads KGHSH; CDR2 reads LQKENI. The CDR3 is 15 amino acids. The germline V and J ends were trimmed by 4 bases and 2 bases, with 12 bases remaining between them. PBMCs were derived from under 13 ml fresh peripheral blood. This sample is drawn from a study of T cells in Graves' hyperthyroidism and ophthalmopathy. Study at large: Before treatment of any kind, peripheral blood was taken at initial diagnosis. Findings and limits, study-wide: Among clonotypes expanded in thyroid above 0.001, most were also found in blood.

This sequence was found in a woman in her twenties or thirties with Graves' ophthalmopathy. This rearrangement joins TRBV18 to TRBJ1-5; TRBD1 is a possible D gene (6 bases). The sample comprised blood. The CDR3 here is CASSQERTGNQPQHF. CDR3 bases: TGTGCCAGCTCACAAGAAAGGACAGGCAATCAGCCCCAGCATTTT.